The T cell receptor beta chain described here comes from a study of cytomegalovirus exposure and HLA in healthy donors. Study-wide points: Overall, roughly 160 TCR beta chains were annotated as cytomegalovirus-associated.

Concerning this clone: What it binds is unknown.

Data came from immunoSEQ multiplex PCR; TCRdb stores just in-frame clones and leaves some out. The sample holds roughly 300,000 clones; about nine tenths are singletons and the top ten take 0.7% to 0.85%. The length of the CDR3 is 15 residues. Per germline, CDR1 MNHEY and CDR2 SMNVEV (reference sequence). Trimming removed 4 bases from V and 2 bases from J; junction bases left unmatched: 5. Sequenced input: PBMCs. The source of this sequence is a young woman in good health and CMV-seronegative. The chain uses TRBV27 and TRBJ2-7; 10 nucleotides agree with TRBD2. The CDR3 region has the DNA TGTGCCAGCAGTTACCGGACTAGCGGACCCTACGAGCAGTACTTC. Its protein product is CASSYRTSGPYEQYF.